These 13 T cell receptor beta chains originate from one sample sequenced in a study of T cells after yellow fever vaccination. TCRdb analysed the 5' RACE reads with MiXCR anew, one entry per CDR3 protein. The table has about 320,000 distinct CDR3 sequences, roughly 4.3% seen once. Sample: PBMCs, taken 15 days after the yellow fever booster vaccination. All receptors derive from a man between 18 and 29 years old who received the YFV17D yellow fever vaccine.

The V and J genes are TRBV20-1 and TRBJ2-1; D is ambiguous. V gave up 5 bases and J gave up 0 bases, with 14 bases separating them. The CDR3 is made up of 15 amino acids. The germline gives CDR1 DFQATT, CDR2 SNEGSKA (reference sequence). As DNA, the CDR3 is TGCAGTGCTCGTCCAGGCCTTAGCTCCTACAATGAGCAGTTCTTC. Amino acid sequence: CSARPGLSSYNEQFF.

This clonotype appeared many times. V usage is TRBV7-8 and J usage is TRBJ2-2; no clear D. CDR1 and CDR2 from the germline V gene are SGHVS and FQNEAQ. The V end lost 4 bases, the J end lost 0 bases, and 12 bases lay between the germline ends. This CDR3 region has 16 residues. The CDR3 DNA reads TGTGCCAGCAGCTCACCCGACACCGCGAACACCGGGGAGCTGTTTTTT. It codes for CASSSPDTANTGELFF.

This clonotype was recorded many times. The chain carries TRBV7-2 and TRBJ2-1, with 7 nucleotides matching TRBD2. Trimming at V came to 6 bases and at J to 7 bases, leaving 15 bases not matched to a gene. This CDR3 is built from 16 residues. The germline V gene has CDR1 SGHTA and CDR2 FQGNSA. CDR3 nucleotides: TGTGCCAGCAGAACCTCTTGGCCTAGCGGCCTGAATGAGCAGTTCTTC. It yields the protein CASRTSWPSGLNEQFF.

This clonotype was observed at least ten times. V and J are TRBV20-1 and TRBJ2-3, with TRBD2 as a possible D gene (5 bases). Germline values: CDR1 DFQATT, CDR2 SNEGSKA (reference sequence). CDR3 size: 15 residues. V was shortened by 4 bases and J by 0 bases, with 14 bases between the two germline ends. In DNA form, the CDR3 reads TGCAGTGCTATCTCCCGGGGTGTTAGCACAGATACGCAGTATTTT. Translating it yields CSAISRGVSTDTQYF.

This clonotype has more than one count but fewer than ten. The rearrangement uses TRBV7-3 and TRBJ2-2, with TRBD2 as a possible D gene (6 bases). The CDR3 covers 16 residues. Trimming took off 1 base at V and 2 bases at J, with 11 bases between the two ends. Germline assignment: CDR1 SGHTA and CDR2 FQGTGA. Here the CDR3 reads CASSLNGGANTGELFF. The CDR3 nucleotides are TGTGCCAGCAGCTTAAATGGAGGGGCCAACACCGGGGAGCTGTTTTTT.

The rearrangement links TRBV11-2 to TRBJ2-1; D is undetermined. This CDR3 is 14 amino acids long. Germline CDR1 is SGHAT and CDR2 is FQNNGV. The V end lost 4 bases, the J end lost 7 bases, and 14 bases lay between the germline ends. The CDR3 nucleotides are TGTGCCAGCAGCTCGATGACCGAACGGAATGAGCAGTTCTTC. Protein product: CASSSMTERNEQFF. The full variable domain, with the rest looked up from reference TRBV11-2 and TRBJ2-1, is EAGVAQSPRYKIIEKRQSVAFWCNPISGHATLYWYQQILGQGPKLLIQFQNNGVVDDSQLPKDRFSAERLKGVDSTLKIQPAKLEDSAVYLCASSSMTERNEQFFGPGTRLTVL.

This clonotype showed up many times. V gene TRBV13 combines with J gene TRBJ1-2; 7 bases agree with TRBD1. V dropped 4 bases and J dropped 4; count of bases not matched to a gene: 9. CDR1 is PRHDT, CDR2 FYEKMQ, per germline (reference sequence). The CDR3 is 15 residues long. CDR3 coding DNA: TGTGCCAGCAGCTCCGACAGGGACGGGTCCTATGGCTACACCTTC. This sequence encodes CASSSDRDGSYGYTF.

This clonotype occurred a few times. The gene calls are TRBV12-3 or TRBV12-4 and TRBJ1-5; TRBD1 agrees at 8 bases. The CDR3 runs to 16 residues. The ends lost 3 bases at V and 0 bases at J; junction bases unmatched: 4. The CDR3 DNA reads as TGTGCCAGCAGTTTTCGACAGGGGATTAGCAATCAGCCCCAGCATTTT. It specifies CASSFRQGISNQPQHF.

The V call is TRBV5-6, the J call TRBJ2-2; 7 positions agree with TRBD1. The CDR3 runs to 16 residues. The germline gives CDR1 SGHDT, CDR2 YYEEEE. V lost 4 bases and J lost 0; bases outside the gene matches: 6. The CDR3 loop is CASSVVRGSNTGELFF. CDR3 coding DNA: TGTGCCAGCAGCGTAGTCAGGGGGTCGAACACCGGGGAGCTGTTTTTT.

This clonotype has a count of ten or more. The V gene is TRBV7-9, the J gene TRBJ1-1, with no clear D. The V gene lost 11 bases and the J gene lost 6 bases, with 16 bases spanning the gap. The CDR3 has 12 residues. Germline-derived CDR1 and CDR2 are SEHNR and FQNEAQ (reference sequence). The CDR3 nucleotides read TGTGCCTCTCAGCGGGATAGGGCTGAAGCTTTCTTT. As protein: CASQRDRAEAFF.

V is TRBV4-3 and J is TRBJ2-7; D gene unclear. Per germline, CDR1 LGHNA and CDR2 YSLEER. Between the trimmed V and J ends, which lost 0 bases and 1 base, there was a span of 7 bases. This CDR3 contains 14 residues. The CDR3 coding sequence is TGCGCCAGCAGCCAAGAGCCGGAGTCCTACGAGCAGTACTTC. Protein product: CASSQEPESYEQYF.

In this sample, this clonotype turned up many times. The chain recombines TRBV6-4 with TRBJ2-3, with D perhaps TRBD2 (5 bases). There are 13 residues in the CDR3. CDR1 is MRHNA and CDR2 is SNTAGT in the germline V gene. V was shortened by 5 bases and J by 6 bases, with 12 bases between the two germline ends. CDR3: CASSPQRGDTQYF. For the CDR3, the DNA is TGTGCCAGCAGTCCCCAGAGAGGGGATACGCAGTATTTT.

The sample holds many counts of this clonotype. The V call is TRBV5-1, the J call TRBJ1-1, with 7 bases aligning to TRBD1. CDR1 SGHRS and CDR2 YFSETQ come from the germline V gene. The junction had 2 bases not matched to a gene; V was cut back by 2 bases and J by 7 bases. This CDR3 spans 12 amino acids. The DNA for the CDR3 is TGCGCCAGCAGCTTAACAGGGGATGAAGCTTTCTTT. Its translation is CASSLTGDEAFF.